This section outlines one T cell receptor (beta chain) sequence together with its context. The source of the sample is a study of blood T cell repertoires in COVID-19. On the study more broadly: Italy, Spain and the United States were the sources of the convalescent and acute COVID-19 samples. Sources were T cells, B-cell-depleted T cells, or PBMCs; the material itself was cDNA or gDNA.

Study processing details: Reference gene primer amplification in the assay estimated nucleated cell counts. Assay used: immunoSEQ multiplex PCR; TCRdb lists only in-frame clones, some missing. That table gives V, J and clone size, and the DNA gave D and trimming. The sample has about 200,000 clones, around four fifths seen once; the top ten hold 6.9%. The CDR3 runs to 14 residues. Germline values: CDR1 MNHNS, CDR2 SASEGT. J was trimmed by 6 bases and V by 2 bases; bases with no gene match: 6. V and J are TRBV6-1 and TRBJ1-2; 7 bases line up with TRBD1. The TCR was taken from a human donor with acute or convalescent COVID-19. The donor label of this sample is uncertain. The sample consisted of peripheral blood. This CDR3 reads CASSEKGARDGYTF. CDR3 DNA sequence: TGTGCCAGCAGTGAAAAGGGGGCGCGTGATGGCTACACCTTC.